There are many counts of the clone carrying this T cell receptor beta chain. Antigen unknown. A universal primer site and UMIs were added as TCR cDNA was made by 5'RACE template switching. One entry per CDR3 protein, called by TCRdb with MiXCR from the 5' RACE reads. The sample lists about 110,000 distinct CDR3 sequences, 8.4% occurring once. The CDR3 has 15 residues. Deletions cut 4 bases from V and 2 bases from J, with 12 bases between. CDR1 SGHNT and CDR2 YENEEA come from the germline V gene. This record comes from a study of T cells after yellow fever vaccination. Study-level points and caveats: Post-booster repertoires again held most primary-vaccination clones (96% CD4, 88% CD8). Some clonotypes were seen in both the CD4 and the CD8 compartments. These made up a small share and likely arose from convergent recombination.

The sequence came from a man under 40 who received the YFV17D yellow fever vaccine. Material: CD8+ T cells sorted from PBMCs, obtained 45 days after the yellow fever booster vaccination. The chain is built from TRBV11-3 and TRBJ2-1; no clear D. The DNA of the CDR3 is TGTGCCAGCAGCTCAAGGGATTCCGCCTACAATGAGCAGTTCTTC. This encodes CASSSRDSAYNEQFF.